This TCR beta chain was captured in a study of T cell responses to AZD1222 COVID-19 vaccine. Study overall: Second-dose timings of about 4 or about 12 weeks were pooled.

TCRdb keeps only in-frame clones here, not all; method: immunoSEQ multiplex PCR. In the table there are some 150,000 clones, 85% to 90% of which are singletons. In regard to this clone: Its antigen is not known.

Notes on the study in general: The repertoires were collected only after the peak T cell response. Just a handful of AZD1222 recipients tested seropositive at baseline.

The CDR3 extends over 19 amino acids. Germline-derived CDR1 and CDR2 are SGDLS and YYNGEE. V was clipped by 3 bases and J by 7 bases; unmatched bases: 18. This sequence was found in an adult in good health. The sequences come from peripheral blood, collected on day 0 of AZD1222 vaccination. This sequence joins TRBV9 and TRBJ2-3; 12 bases are shared with TRBD1. CDR3 in DNA: TGTGCCAGCAGCGACCGGGACAGGGGGCGATTTGCCGCCGTCAATACGCAGTATTTT. This gives the protein CASSDRDRGRFAAVNTQYF. Based on the CDR3 plus reference TRBV9 and TRBJ2-3, the full variable domain is DSGVTQTPKHLITATGQRVTLRCSPRSGDLSVYWYQQSLDQGLQFLIQYYNGEERAKGNILERFSAQQFPDLHSELNLSSLELGDSALYFCASSDRDRGRFAAVNTQYFGPGTRLTVL.